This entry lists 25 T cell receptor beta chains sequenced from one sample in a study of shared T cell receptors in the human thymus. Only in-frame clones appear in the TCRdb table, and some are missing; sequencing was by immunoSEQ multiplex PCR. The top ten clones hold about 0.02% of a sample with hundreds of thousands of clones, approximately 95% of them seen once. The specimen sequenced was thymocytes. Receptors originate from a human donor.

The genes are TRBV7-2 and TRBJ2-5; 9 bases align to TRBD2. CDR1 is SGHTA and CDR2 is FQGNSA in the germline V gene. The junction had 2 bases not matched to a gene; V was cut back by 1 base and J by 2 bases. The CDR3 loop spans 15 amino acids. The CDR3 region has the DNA TGTGCCAGCAGCTTAGTGGCGGGAGGGCAAGAGACCCAGTACTTC. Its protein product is CASSLVAGGQETQYF. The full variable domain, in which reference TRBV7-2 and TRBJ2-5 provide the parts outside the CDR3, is GAGVSQSPSNKVTEKGKDVELRCDPISGHTALYWYRQSLGQGLEFLIYFQGNSAPDKSGLPSDRFSAERTGGSVSTLTIQRTQQEDSAVYLCASSLVAGGQETQYFGPGTRLLVL.

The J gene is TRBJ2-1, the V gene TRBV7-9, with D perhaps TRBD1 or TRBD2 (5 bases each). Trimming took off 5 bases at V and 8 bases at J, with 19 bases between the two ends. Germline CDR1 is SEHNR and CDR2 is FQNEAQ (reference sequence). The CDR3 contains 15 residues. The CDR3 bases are TGTGCCAGCAGCGCTCTTGGGACGAGCGAGGATGAGCAGTTCTTC. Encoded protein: CASSALGTSEDEQFF.

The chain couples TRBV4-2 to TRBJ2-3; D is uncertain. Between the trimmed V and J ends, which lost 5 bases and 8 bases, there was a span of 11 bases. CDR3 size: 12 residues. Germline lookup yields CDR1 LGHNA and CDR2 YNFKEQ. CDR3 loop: CASSLDPATQYF. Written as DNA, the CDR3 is TGTGCCAGCAGCTTAGACCCGGCTACGCAGTATTTT.

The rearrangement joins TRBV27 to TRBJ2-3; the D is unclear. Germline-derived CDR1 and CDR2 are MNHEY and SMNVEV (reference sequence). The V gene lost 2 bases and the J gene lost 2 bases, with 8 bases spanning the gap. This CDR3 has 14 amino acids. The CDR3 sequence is CASSLGFHTDTQYF. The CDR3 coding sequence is TGTGCCAGCAGTTTAGGATTCCACACAGATACGCAGTATTTT.

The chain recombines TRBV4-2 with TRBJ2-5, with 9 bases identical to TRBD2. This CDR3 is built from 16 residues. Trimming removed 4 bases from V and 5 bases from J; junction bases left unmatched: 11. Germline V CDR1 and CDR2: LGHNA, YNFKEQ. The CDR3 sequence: CASSPTAAGGQETQYF. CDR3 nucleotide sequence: TGTGCCAGCAGCCCCACGGCAGCGGGAGGTCAGGAGACCCAGTACTTC.

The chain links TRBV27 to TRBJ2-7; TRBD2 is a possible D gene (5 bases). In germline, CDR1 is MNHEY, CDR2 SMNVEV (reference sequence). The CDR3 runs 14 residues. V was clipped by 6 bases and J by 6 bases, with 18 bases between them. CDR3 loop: CASSPLGESSEQYF. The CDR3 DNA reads TGTGCCAGCAGCCCCCTTGGGGAGAGTTCCGAGCAGTACTTC.

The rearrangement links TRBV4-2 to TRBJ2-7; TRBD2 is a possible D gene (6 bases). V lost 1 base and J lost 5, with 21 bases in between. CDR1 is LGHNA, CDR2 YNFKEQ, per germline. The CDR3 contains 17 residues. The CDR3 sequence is CASSQGGLAPLFDEQYF. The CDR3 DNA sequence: TGTGCCAGCAGCCAAGGGGGACTGGCCCCGTTATTCGACGAGCAGTACTTC.

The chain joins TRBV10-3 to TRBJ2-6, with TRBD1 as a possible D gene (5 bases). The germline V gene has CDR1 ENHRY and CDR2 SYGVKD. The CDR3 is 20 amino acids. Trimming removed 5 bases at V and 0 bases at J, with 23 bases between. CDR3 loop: CAISSGLSQGFSSGANVLTF. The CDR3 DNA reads TGTGCCATCAGTTCCGGGCTCAGTCAGGGATTTAGCTCTGGGGCCAACGTCCTGACTTTC.

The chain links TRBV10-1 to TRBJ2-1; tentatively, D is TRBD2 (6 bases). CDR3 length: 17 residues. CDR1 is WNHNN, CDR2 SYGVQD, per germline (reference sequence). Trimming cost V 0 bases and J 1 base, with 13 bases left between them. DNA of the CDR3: TGCGCCAGCAGTGAGTCGCGGGGAGCGGCGTCCTACAATGAGCAGTTCTTC. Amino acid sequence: CASSESRGAASYNEQFF.

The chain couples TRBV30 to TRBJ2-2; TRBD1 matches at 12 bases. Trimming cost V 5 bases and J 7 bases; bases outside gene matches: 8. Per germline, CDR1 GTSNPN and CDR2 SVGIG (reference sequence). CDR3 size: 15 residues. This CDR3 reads CAWGTGGWFGGELFF. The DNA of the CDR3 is TGTGCCTGGGGGACAGGGGGCTGGTTCGGCGGGGAGCTGTTTTTT.

DNA for the CDR3: TGTGCCAGCAGCGAAATACTACAGGGGGAGAGGGACACCGGGGAGCTGTTTTTT. It yields the protein CASSEILQGERDTGELFF. The chain recombines TRBV2 with TRBJ2-2, with 8 bases matching TRBD1. Germline lookup yields CDR1 SNHLY and CDR2 FYNNEI. V was pared by 6 bases and J by 3 bases, with 15 bases of the junction left unmatched. This CDR3 region has 18 residues. The full variable domain, rest sourced from reference TRBV2 and TRBJ2-2, is EPEVTQTPSHQVTQMGQEVILRCVPISNHLYFYWYRQILGQKVEFLVSFYNNEISEKSEIFDDQFSVERPDGSNFTLKIRSTKLEDSAMYFCASSEILQGERDTGELFFGEGSRLTVL.

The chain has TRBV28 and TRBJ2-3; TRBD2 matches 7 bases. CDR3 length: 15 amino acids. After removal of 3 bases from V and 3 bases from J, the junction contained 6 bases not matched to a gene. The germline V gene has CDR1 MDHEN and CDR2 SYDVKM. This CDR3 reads CASSFQREETDTQYF. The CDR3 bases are TGTGCCAGCAGTTTTCAGCGGGAAGAGACAGATACGCAGTATTTT.

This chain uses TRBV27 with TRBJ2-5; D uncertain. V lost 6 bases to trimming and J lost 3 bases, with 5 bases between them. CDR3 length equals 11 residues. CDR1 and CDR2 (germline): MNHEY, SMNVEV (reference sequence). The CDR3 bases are TGTGCCAGCAGGAAGAAAGAGACCCAGTACTTC. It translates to CASRKKETQYF.

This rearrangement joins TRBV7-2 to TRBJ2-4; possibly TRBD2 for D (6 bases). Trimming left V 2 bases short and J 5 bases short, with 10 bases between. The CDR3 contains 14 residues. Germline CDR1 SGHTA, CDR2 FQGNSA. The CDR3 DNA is TGTGCCAGCAGCTTAATTAGCGGACAAAACATTCAGTACTTC. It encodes CASSLISGQNIQYF.

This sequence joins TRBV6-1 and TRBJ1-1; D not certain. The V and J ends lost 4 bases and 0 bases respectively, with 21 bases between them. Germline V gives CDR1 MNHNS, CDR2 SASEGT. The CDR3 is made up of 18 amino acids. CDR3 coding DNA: TGTGCCAGCAGTGCCAACGCGGACGGACTAATTATGAACACTGAAGCTTTCTTT. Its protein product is CASSANADGLIMNTEAFF.

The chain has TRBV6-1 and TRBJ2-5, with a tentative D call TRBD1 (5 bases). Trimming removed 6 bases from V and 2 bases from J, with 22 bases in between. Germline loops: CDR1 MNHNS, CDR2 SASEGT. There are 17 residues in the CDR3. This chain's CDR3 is CASSEPRPARTQETQYF. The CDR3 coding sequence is TGTGCCAGCAGCGAACCTCGACCGGCTAGGACACAAGAGACCCAGTACTTC.

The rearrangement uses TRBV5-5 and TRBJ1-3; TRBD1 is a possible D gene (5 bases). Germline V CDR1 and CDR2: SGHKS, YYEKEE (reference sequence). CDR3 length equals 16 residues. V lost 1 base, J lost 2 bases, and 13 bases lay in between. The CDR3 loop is CASSLSQGPPGNTIYF. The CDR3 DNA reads TGTGCCAGCAGCTTGTCGCAGGGACCCCCTGGAAACACCATATATTTT.

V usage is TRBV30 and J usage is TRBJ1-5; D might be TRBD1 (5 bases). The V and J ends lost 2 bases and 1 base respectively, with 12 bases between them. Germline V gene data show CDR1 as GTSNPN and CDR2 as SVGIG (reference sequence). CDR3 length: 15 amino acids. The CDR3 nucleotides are TGTGCCTGGAGTCCAGCGGGGCACAGCAATCAGCCCCAGCATTTT. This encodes CAWSPAGHSNQPQHF.

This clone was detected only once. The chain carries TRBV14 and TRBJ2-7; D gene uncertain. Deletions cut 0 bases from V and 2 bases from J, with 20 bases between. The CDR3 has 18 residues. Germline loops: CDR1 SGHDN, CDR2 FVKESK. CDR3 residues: CASSQDLLTGLHAYEQYF. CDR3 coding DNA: TGTGCCAGCAGCCAAGACCTGCTTACGGGTCTCCATGCCTACGAGCAGTACTTC.

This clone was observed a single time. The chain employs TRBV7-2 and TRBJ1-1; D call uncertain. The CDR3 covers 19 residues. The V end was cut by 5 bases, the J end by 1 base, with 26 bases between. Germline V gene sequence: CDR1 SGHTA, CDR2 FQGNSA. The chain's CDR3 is CASSPARSMSTRRNTEAFF. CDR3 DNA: TGTGCCAGCAGCCCTGCGAGATCGATGTCGACGCGAAGGAACACTGAAGCTTTCTTT.

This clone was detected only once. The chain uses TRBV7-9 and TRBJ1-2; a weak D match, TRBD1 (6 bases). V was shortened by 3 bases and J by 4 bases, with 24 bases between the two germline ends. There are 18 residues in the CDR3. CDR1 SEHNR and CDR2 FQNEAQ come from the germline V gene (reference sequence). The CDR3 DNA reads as TGTGCCAGCAGCTTTGATTCTGGGGGCCCCTCCCATTTCTATGGCTACACCTTC. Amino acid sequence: CASSFDSGGPSHFYGYTF.

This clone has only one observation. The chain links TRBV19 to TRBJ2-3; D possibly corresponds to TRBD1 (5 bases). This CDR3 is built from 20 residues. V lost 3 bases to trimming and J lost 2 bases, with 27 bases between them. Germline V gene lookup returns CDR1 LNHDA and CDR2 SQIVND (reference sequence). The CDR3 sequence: CASSIWAGIPKNHDTDTQYF. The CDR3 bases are TGTGCCAGTAGTATTTGGGCAGGGATCCCTAAAAACCATGACACAGATACGCAGTATTTT.

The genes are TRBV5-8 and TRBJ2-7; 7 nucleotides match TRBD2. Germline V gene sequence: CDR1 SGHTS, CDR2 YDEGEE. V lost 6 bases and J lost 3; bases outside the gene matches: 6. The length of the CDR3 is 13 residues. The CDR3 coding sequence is TGTGCCAGCAAATCATGGGAGGGCTACGAGCAGTACTTC. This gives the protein CASKSWEGYEQYF.

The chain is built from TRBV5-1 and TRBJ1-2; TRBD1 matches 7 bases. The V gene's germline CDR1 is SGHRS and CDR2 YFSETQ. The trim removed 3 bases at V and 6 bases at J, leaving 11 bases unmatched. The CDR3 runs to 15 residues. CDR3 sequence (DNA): TGCGCCAGCAGCTATGGTTATAAGGGGGCTGATGGCTACACCTTC. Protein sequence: CASSYGYKGADGYTF.

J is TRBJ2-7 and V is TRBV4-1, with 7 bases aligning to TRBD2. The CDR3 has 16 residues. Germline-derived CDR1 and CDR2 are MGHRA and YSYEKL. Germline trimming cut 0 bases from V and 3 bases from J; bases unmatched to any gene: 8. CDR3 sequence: CASSQDRGGSGYEQYF. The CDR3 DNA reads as TGCGCCAGCAGCCAAGATCGAGGCGGGAGCGGCTACGAGCAGTACTTC.